These 28 T cell receptor beta chains were sequenced from one sample in a study of blood T cell repertoires in COVID-19. Assay: immunoSEQ multiplex PCR; the TCRdb copy retains only in-frame clones and omits some. The sample holds approximately 210,000 clones, 75% to 85% seen once. Sequenced input: PBMCs or T cells enriched from blood (not recorded which). These receptors were collected from a man aged 25 to 40 with acute COVID-19.

This clone was seen just once. The chain combines TRBV10-3 with TRBJ1-3; D is possibly TRBD1 (5 bases). Per the germline V gene, CDR1 is ENHRY and CDR2 is SYGVKD. V lost 6 bases and J 8 bases, leaving 11 bases between the germline ends. This CDR3 has 12 residues. The CDR3 loop is CAISLREDTIYF. Written as DNA, the CDR3 is TGTGCCATCAGCCTCAGGGAGGACACCATATATTTT.

As for this clone: The same CDR3 is also encoded by other DNA sequences in this sample. The chain has TRBV20-1 and TRBJ1-4; D perhaps matches TRBD1 (5 bases). Germline lookup yields CDR1 DFQATT and CDR2 SNEGSKA (reference sequence). Trimming pared 3 bases from V and 8 bases from J, leaving 7 bases between. The length of the CDR3 is 11 residues. The CDR3 sequence is CSASRGEKLFF. The CDR3 coding sequence is TGCAGTGCTAGTCGGGGGGAAAAACTGTTTTTT.

The chain couples TRBV19 to TRBJ1-3; no clear D. V lost 7 bases, J lost 6 bases, and 16 bases lay in between. The CDR3 spans 14 residues. The germline V gene has CDR1 LNHDA and CDR2 SQIVND (reference sequence). The CDR3 DNA follows: TGTGCCAGTAATTATGGGCGATTTGAAAACACCATATATTTT. Translation: CASNYGRFENTIYF.

This clone appeared a few times. This chain connects TRBV5-4 to TRBJ1-1; 10 nucleotides match TRBD1. The CDR3 totals 12 residues. Germline loops: CDR1 SGHNT, CDR2 YYREEE (reference sequence). The V and J ends lost 4 bases and 10 bases, in that order; junction bases with no gene match: 4. CDR3 residues: CASSMDRGGAFF. The CDR3 nucleotides read TGTGCCAGCAGCATGGACAGGGGGGGAGCTTTCTTT.

The V gene is TRBV6-5, the J gene TRBJ2-1; D ambiguous. The CDR3 loop spans 12 amino acids. Germline CDR1 and CDR2: MNHEY and SVGAGI. Between the trimmed V and J ends, which lost 2 bases and 5 bases, there was a span of 4 bases. DNA of the CDR3: TGTGCCAGCAGTTACCAAAACAATGAGCAGTTCTTC. It specifies CASSYQNNEQFF.

V and J are TRBV15 and TRBJ2-3, with TRBD1 matching 7 bases. The CDR3 extends over 15 amino acids. V dropped 5 bases and J dropped 3; count of bases not matched to a gene: 8. Germline CDR1 LNHNV, CDR2 YYDKDF (reference sequence). CDR3 sequence (DNA): TGTGCCACCAGCGGCACCGGGACAGTGACAGATACGCAGTATTTT. This gives the protein CATSGTGTVTDTQYF.

Only one count was recorded for this clone. V gene TRBV3-1 (or the pseudogene TRBV3-2) combines with J gene TRBJ1-1; D gene uncertain. This CDR3 spans 15 amino acids. Trimming cost V 3 bases and J 1 base, with 12 bases left between them. From germline, CDR1 is LGHDT and CDR2 YNNKEL (reference sequence). The CDR3 coding sequence is TGTGCCAGCAGCCATTACACCTCGTCGAACACTGAAGCTTTCTTT. The encoded protein is CASSHYTSSNTEAFF.

In this sample, this clone turned up once. This specimen includes other DNA sequences encoding the same CDR3. The CDR3 DNA follows: TGTGCCAGCAGCGTAGTGGTGGGGGCAAACACTGAAGCTTTCTTT. It yields the protein CASSVVVGANTEAFF. The gene calls are TRBV9 and TRBJ1-1, with D maybe TRBD1 (6 bases). The CDR3 extends over 15 amino acids. CDR1 and CDR2 from the germline V gene are SGDLS and YYNGEE. The V and J ends lost 0 bases and 2 bases respectively, with 11 bases between them.

This clone appeared a single time. The chain has TRBV3-1 (or the pseudogene TRBV3-2) and TRBJ2-3, with D tentatively TRBD2 (5 bases). V was clipped by 2 bases and J by 6 bases, with 15 bases between them. CDR1 LGHDT and CDR2 YNNKEL come from the germline V gene (reference sequence). The CDR3 loop spans 15 amino acids. DNA for the CDR3: TGTGCCAGCAGCCAAAGTCTGCTAGCTAAGGATACGCAGTATTTT. Translated: CASSQSLLAKDTQYF.

V usage is TRBV7-9 and J usage is TRBJ2-7; TRBD1 matches at 8 bases. The CDR3 is made up of 15 amino acids. Trimming removed 5 bases from V and 6 bases from J; junction bases left unmatched: 12. Germline V gives CDR1 SEHNR, CDR2 FQNEAQ (reference sequence). This CDR3 reads CASSPTGQGSAEQYF. The CDR3 coding sequence is TGTGCCAGCAGCCCGACAGGACAGGGATCAGCCGAGCAGTACTTC.

J is TRBJ2-5 and V is TRBV3-1 (or the pseudogene TRBV3-2); TRBD2 matches 7 bases. The germline V gene encodes CDR1 LGHDT and CDR2 YNNKEL (reference sequence). The J segment lost 5 bases and the V segment lost 0 bases, leaving 6 bases of the junction unmatched. The CDR3 has 15 residues. Here the CDR3 reads CASSQDGGRYETQYF. The CDR3 DNA reads TGTGCCAGCAGCCAAGACGGGGGGAGGTATGAGACCCAGTACTTC.

The chain uses TRBV6-1 and TRBJ2-2; 13 bases line up with TRBD2. This CDR3 is 17 amino acids long. The V and J ends lost 3 bases and 6 bases, in that order; junction bases with no gene match: 7. From germline, CDR1 is MNHNS and CDR2 SASEGT. CDR3: CASSDSGLAGVPGELFF. The DNA of the CDR3 is TGTGCCAGCAGTGACAGCGGACTAGCGGGGGTCCCCGGGGAGCTGTTTTTT.

CDR3 in amino acids: CASVGAREQYF. DNA for the CDR3: TGTGCTAGTGTTGGGGCTCGGGAGCAGTACTTC. This sequence joins TRBV12-5 and TRBJ2-7; D is possibly TRBD1 (5 bases). CDR1 LGHNT and CDR2 FRNRAP come from the germline V gene. The CDR3 extends over 11 amino acids. The germline V and J ends were trimmed by 7 bases and 7 bases, with 11 bases remaining between them. Filled out from reference TRBV12-5 and TRBJ2-7, the complete variable domain reads DARVTQTPRHKVTEMGQEVTMRCQPILGHNTVFWYRQTMMQGLELLAYFRNRAPLDDSGMPKDRFSAEMPDATLATLKIQPSEPRDSAVYFCASVGAREQYFGPGTRLTVT.

The V and J genes are TRBV5-5 and TRBJ1-2; no definite D call. CDR1 is SGHKS, CDR2 YYEKEE, per germline (reference sequence). Trimming stripped 1 base from V and 0 bases from J, with 13 bases between. The CDR3 length is 16 residues. The CDR3 nucleotides are TGTGCCAGCAGCTTGTCGGGAGGGCCTTCTAACTATGGCTACACCTTC. It is translated as CASSLSGGPSNYGYTF.

The chain has TRBV5-1 and TRBJ2-3, with D possibly being TRBD1 (6 bases). Trimming took 4 bases from V and 4 from J, leaving 16 bases between them. Germline V CDR1 and CDR2: SGHRS, YFSETQ. The CDR3 consists of 15 residues. The CDR3 bases are TGCGCCAGCAGCCTGCAGGGGACGAGCTCAGATACGCAGTATTTT. This encodes CASSLQGTSSDTQYF.

CDR3 region: CASNLGGNTEAFF. The CDR3 bases are TGTGCCAGCAACCTGGGAGGGAACACTGAAGCTTTCTTT. The chain has TRBV9 and TRBJ1-1; no definite D call. V was clipped by 6 bases and J by 1 base, with 10 bases between them. The germline CDR1 and CDR2 sequences are SGDLS and YYNGEE. This CDR3 contains 13 residues.

CDR3 protein: CASSRRSLGGAKETQYF. CDR3 bases: TGTGCCAGCAGTCGCCGAAGTCTTGGCGGGGCTAAAGAGACCCAGTACTTC. This rearrangement joins TRBV6-6 to TRBJ2-5, with a possible D match to TRBD2 (6 bases). Trimming removed 5 bases from V and 3 bases from J, with 22 bases in between. This CDR3 region has 17 residues. Germline V lookup: CDR1 MNHNY, CDR2 SVGAGI (reference sequence).

The chain is built from TRBV7-9 and TRBJ2-1; 10 nucleotides match TRBD1. The CDR3 runs 16 residues. Germline V gives CDR1 SEHNR, CDR2 FQNEAQ (reference sequence). Trimming cost V 5 bases and J 2 bases; bases outside gene matches: 6. The CDR3 coding sequence is TGTGCCAGCAGCAGGGACAGGGGTTACACCTACAATGAGCAGTTCTTC. It yields the protein CASSRDRGYTYNEQFF.

The chain uses TRBV7-3 and TRBJ1-2, with D unclear. CDR3 length: 13 residues. Trimming shortened V by 4 bases and J by 7 bases, and 13 bases separated the two germline ends. Germline V lookup: CDR1 SGHTA, CDR2 FQGTGA. The CDR3 DNA follows: TGTGCCAGCAGCTCCTCGGTGAGTCCTGGCTACACCTTC. Amino acid sequence: CASSSSVSPGYTF. Variable domain in full (rest from reference TRBV7-3 and TRBJ1-2): GAGVSQTPSNKVTEKGKYVELRCDPISGHTALYWYRQSLGQGPEFLIYFQGTGAADDSGLPNDRFFAVRPEGSVSTLKIQRTERGDSAVYLCASSSSVSPGYTFGSGTRLTVV.

This rearrangement joins TRBV7-9 to TRBJ2-7; 7 bases map to TRBD1. Per the germline V gene, CDR1 is SEHNR and CDR2 is FQNEAQ (reference sequence). The CDR3 runs 15 residues. V was pared by 5 bases and J by 4 bases, with 11 bases of the junction left unmatched. CDR3 DNA sequence: TGTGCCAGCAGCGCCGCCGGGACAGCTAGGTACGAGCAGTACTTC. This translates into CASSAAGTARYEQYF.

V and J are TRBV28 and TRBJ1-4; TRBD1 matches 8 bases. The J segment lost 8 bases and the V segment lost 5 bases, leaving 10 bases of the junction unmatched. This CDR3 has 15 residues. In germline, CDR1 is MDHEN, CDR2 SYDVKM. The CDR3 DNA is TGTGCCAGCAGTGGTGAAGGGACAGGAGGGGAAAAACTGTTTTTT. Protein sequence: CASSGEGTGGEKLFF. The whole variable domain, filled in from reference TRBV28 and TRBJ1-4, reads DVKVTQSSRYLVKRTGEKVFLECVQDMDHENMFWYRQDPGLGLRLIYFSYDVKMKEKGDIPEGYSVSREKKERFSLILESASTNQTSMYLCASSGEGTGGEKLFFGSGTQLSVL.

In its sample, this clone was seen once. This CDR3 is CASSLRESYEQYF. Here the CDR3 DNA reads TGTGCCAGCAGCTTAAGAGAGTCTTACGAGCAGTACTTC. The V and J genes are TRBV5-5 and TRBJ2-7; no firm D call. Germline CDR1 is SGHKS and CDR2 is YYEKEE (reference sequence). The ends were cut back, 2 bases at V and 4 bases at J, with 10 bases in the middle. The CDR3 has 13 amino acids.

The chain is built from TRBV6-4 and TRBJ2-4; 7 bases line up with TRBD1. The junction had 4 bases not matched to a gene; V was cut back by 10 bases and J by 7 bases. This CDR3 has 11 amino acids. Germline CDR1 MRHNA, CDR2 SNTAGT. The CDR3 region has the DNA TGTGCCACCAGACAGGGCAACATTCAGTACTTC. It yields the protein CATRQGNIQYF.

The rearrangement joins TRBV4-1 to TRBJ2-7; 9 bases line up with TRBD2. Germline lookup yields CDR1 MGHRA and CDR2 YSYEKL. Germline trimming cut 0 bases from V and 4 bases from J; bases unmatched to any gene: 13. The CDR3 is 18 residues long. CDR3 in amino acids: CASSQDPSGVSLAYEQYF. The CDR3 DNA sequence: TGCGCCAGCAGCCAAGATCCTAGCGGGGTGTCCCTCGCGTACGAGCAGTACTTC.

The rearrangement uses TRBV3-1 (or the pseudogene TRBV3-2) and TRBJ1-1, with 10 bases aligning to TRBD1. After removal of 2 bases from V and 6 bases from J, the junction contained 12 bases not matched to a gene. The germline V gene encodes CDR1 LGHDT and CDR2 YNNKEL (reference sequence). The CDR3 has 17 amino acids. The CDR3 spells CASSQPIGDRGKAEAFF. CDR3 bases: TGTGCCAGCAGCCAACCAATCGGGGACAGGGGAAAGGCTGAAGCTTTCTTT.

The CDR3 DNA sequence: TGTGCCAGCAGTGACGGGGGGGTGACAGATACGCAGTATTTT. Translation: CASSDGGVTDTQYF. V gene TRBV6-4 combines with J gene TRBJ2-3; 7 positions agree with TRBD2. Trimming removed 2 bases from V and 3 bases from J; junction bases left unmatched: 2. CDR1 MRHNA and CDR2 SNTAGT come from the germline V gene. CDR3 length equals 14 residues.

The chain couples TRBV12-3 or TRBV12-4 to TRBJ1-5; tentative D call: TRBD1 (6 bases). The CDR3 length is 13 residues. V lost 10 bases to trimming and J lost 3 bases, with 13 bases between them. The CDR3 sequence: CAIRRGSNQPQHF. The CDR3 DNA reads as TGTGCCATAAGAAGGGGGTCCAATCAGCCCCAGCATTTT.

This sequence joins TRBV14 and TRBJ2-1; 11 bases align to TRBD2. Losses at the gene ends were 4 bases for V and 0 bases for J; bases not matched to a gene: 11. This CDR3 has 19 residues. CDR1 SGHDN and CDR2 FVKESK come from the germline V gene. In nucleotides, the CDR3 is TGTGCCAGCAGCCCAGACAGGGGGACTAGCGGAATCTCCTACAATGAGCAGTTCTTC. Translating it yields CASSPDRGTSGISYNEQFF.